This is a list of T cell receptor beta chains from one sample in a study of T cell repertoires in cytomegalovirus infection. In TCRdb, the reads were re-called with MiXCR into one record per CDR3 protein. The sample comprises some 440,000 distinct CDR3 sequences, approximately 33% of which are singletons, and roughly 13% rests with the top ten. Specimen: PBMCs. The receptors derive from a human donor in good health (CMV status not recorded). Some clones in this sample may be carry-over from other donors' samples. Both conserved end residues are part of each CDR3.

V gene,CDR3 protein
TRBV7-2,CASSLGPGGLAGGRGDTQYF
TRBV7-2,CASSPGLAGGETQYF
TRBV7-2,CASSTGTSGGILSF
TRBV12-3/TRBV12-4,CASSFPRTGPTNTEAFF
TRBV6-2/TRBV6-3,CASSYVDPYEQYF
TRBV12-3/TRBV12-4,CASSFTGYEQFF
TRBV7-9,CASSDTGGGFNTDTQYF
TRBV5-6,CASSPDAQETQYF
TRBV28,CASSHTGIPSYSHQPQHF
TRBV19,CASRPGQGDTGELFF
TRBV6-1,CATGVRLGTGGGSNQPQHF
TRBV7-1,CASSPQKLAGGPETQYF
TRBV6-6,CASTYSPRNRNNSPLHF
TRBV4-3,CASSLAGEADTQYF
TRBV19,CASSPEDPHSNQPQHF
TRBV12-3/TRBV12-4,CASRPPGVRNTEAFF
TRBV19,CASSILLGQWGTEAFF
TRBV7-2,CASSTRAGAPYNEQFF
TRBV7-9,CASSSPTEARGYTF
TRBV7-3,CASSPAFTGLYGYTF
TRBV20-1,CSARDTRDTF
TRBV12-3/TRBV12-4,CASSYLPQAPKATDTQYF
TRBV7-2,CASSLSTGSGQPQHF
TRBV7-3,CASSLGRAEPQHF
TRBV7-2,CASSLRDRLDEQYF
TRBV19,CASSLRQETNQPQHF
TRBV20-1,CSARDSARNSPLHF
TRBV7-2,CASSPLAARSPLHF
TRBV6-2/TRBV6-3,CASSQGGPLNINYNEQFF
TRBV7-9,CASSLARSNYGYTF
TRBV6-1,CASSPGGGVGQYF
TRBV12-3/TRBV12-4,CASRITGVIPEKLFF
TRBV6-5,CARRPAGGKRNQPQHF
TRBV4-1,CASSQEVGTGLYEQYF
TRBV14,CASSLTGLGSYEQYF
TRBV6-2/TRBV6-3,CASSSSQGLDEQYF
TRBV7-2,CASSPGTGTNQPQHF
TRBV5-4,CASSVDRGSSPNEKLFF
TRBV12-3/TRBV12-4,CASSFEPTDTQYF
TRBV11-2,CASSLDGATNYGYTF
TRBV5-8,CASNPGQASGNTISF
TRBV7-6,CASSLGGIRSGNTIYF
TRBV19,CASSAGHLERNQPQHF
TRBV18,CASSPRTAGELFF
TRBV20-1,CSARRTGRETQYF
TRBV5-6,CASSFGTRNTEAFF
TRBV2,CASTGWEEQFF
TRBV12-3/TRBV12-4,CASSWGPSREQYF
TRBV5-6,CASSYYRHEQYF
TRBV30,CAWSDRRGGSYNSPLHF
TRBV2,CASSEESVNLQPQHF
TRBV20-1,CSARDAGTGKSPLHF
TRBV23-1,CASSQSDRGGTDTQYF
TRBV19,CASSQGGFEQFF
TRBV6-2/TRBV6-3,CASSYSIWEAFF
TRBV6-5,CASSYVVGGSYNEQFF
TRBV19,CASSIVVKRGGNEQFF
TRBV29-1,CSVARRMNTEAFF